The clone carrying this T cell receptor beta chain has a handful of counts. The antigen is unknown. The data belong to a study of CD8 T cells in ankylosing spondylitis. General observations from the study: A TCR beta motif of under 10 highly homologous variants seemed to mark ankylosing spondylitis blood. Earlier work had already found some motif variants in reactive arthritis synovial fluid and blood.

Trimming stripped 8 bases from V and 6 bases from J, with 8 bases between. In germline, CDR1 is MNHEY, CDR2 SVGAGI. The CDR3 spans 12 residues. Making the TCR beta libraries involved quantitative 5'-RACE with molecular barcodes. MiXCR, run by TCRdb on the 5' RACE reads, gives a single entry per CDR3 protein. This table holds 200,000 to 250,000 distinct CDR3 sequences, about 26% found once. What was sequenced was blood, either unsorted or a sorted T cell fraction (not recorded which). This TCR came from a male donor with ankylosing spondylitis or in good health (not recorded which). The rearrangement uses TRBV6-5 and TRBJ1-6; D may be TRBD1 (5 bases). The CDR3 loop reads CASRQSNSPLHF. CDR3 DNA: TGTGCCAGCCGACAGTCTAATTCACCCCTCCACTTT.